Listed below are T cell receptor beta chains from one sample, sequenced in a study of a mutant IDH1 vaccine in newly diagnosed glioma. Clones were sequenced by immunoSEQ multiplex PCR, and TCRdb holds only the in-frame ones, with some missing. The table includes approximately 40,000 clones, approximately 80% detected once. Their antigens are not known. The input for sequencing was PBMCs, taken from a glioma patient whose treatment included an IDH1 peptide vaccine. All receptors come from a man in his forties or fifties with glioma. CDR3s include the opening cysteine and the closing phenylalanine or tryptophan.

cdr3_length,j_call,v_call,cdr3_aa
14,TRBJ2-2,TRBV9,CASSPGVQTGELFF
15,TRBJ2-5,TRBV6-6,CATWTSGGNQETQYF
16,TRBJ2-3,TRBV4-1,CASSQDGAALTDTQYF
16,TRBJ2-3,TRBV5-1,CASSLGDRGATDTQYF
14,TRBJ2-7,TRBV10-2,CASSESEGGGEQYF
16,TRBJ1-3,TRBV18,CASSPPRSSSGNTIYF
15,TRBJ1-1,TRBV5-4,CASSLQGAGNTEAFF
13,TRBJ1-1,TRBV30,CAWSVRTNTEAFF
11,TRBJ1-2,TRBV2,CASSSTAGYTF
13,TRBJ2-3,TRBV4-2,CASSQDKEDTQYF
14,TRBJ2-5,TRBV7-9,CASSLARDPETQYF
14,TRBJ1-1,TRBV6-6,CASSPGGQVAEAFF
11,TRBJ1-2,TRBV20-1,CSGPASEGYTF
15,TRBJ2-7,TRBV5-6,CASSLFLAGNYEQYF
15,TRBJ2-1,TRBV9,CASSDGGSFYNEQFF
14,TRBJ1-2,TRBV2,CASATQGADYGYTF
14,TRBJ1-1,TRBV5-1,CASSLAGDDAEAFF
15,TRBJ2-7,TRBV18,CASSPTGSSPYEQYF
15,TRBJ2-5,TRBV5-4,CASSFGRQGQETQYF
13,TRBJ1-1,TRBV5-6,CASSRGQNTEAFF
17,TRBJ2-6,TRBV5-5,CASSLYGTGSGANVLTF
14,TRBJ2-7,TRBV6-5,CASTRTGGSNEQYF
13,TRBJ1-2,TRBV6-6,CASTTTGEYGYTF
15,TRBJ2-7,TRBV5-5,CASSLLRDSSYEQYF
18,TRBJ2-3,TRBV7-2,CASSLGKRGPRGADTQYF
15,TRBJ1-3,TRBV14,CASSQVTLSGNTIYF
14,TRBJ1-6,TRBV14,CASSQDQLNSPLHF